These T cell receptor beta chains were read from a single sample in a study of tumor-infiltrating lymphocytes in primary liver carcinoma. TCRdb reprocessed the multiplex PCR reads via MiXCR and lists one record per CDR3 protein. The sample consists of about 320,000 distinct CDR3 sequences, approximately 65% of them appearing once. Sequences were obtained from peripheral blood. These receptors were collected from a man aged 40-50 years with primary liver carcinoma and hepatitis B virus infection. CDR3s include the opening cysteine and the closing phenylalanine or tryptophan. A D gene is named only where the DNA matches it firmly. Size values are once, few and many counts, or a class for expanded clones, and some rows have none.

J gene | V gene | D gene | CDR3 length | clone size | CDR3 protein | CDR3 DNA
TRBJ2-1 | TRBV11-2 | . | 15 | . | CASSLVSGEASEQFF | TGTGCCAGCAGCTTGGTGTCGGGGGAAGCTAGTGAGCAGTTCTTC
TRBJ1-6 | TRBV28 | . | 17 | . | CASSDAPWDRYNSPLHF | TGTGCCAGCAGCGACGCCCCATGGGACCGCTATAATTCACCCCTCCACTTT
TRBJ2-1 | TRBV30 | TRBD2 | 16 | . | CAWSRLGLAGENEQFF | TGTGCCTGGAGTAGACTCGGACTAGCGGGAGAGAATGAGCAGTTCTTC
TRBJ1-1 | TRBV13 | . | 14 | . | CASTPTGDGTEAFF | TGTGCCAGCACCCCCACGGGGGATGGGACTGAAGCTTTCTTT
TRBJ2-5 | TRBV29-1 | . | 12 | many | CSGMDSGETQYF | TGCAGCGGTATGGACAGTGGAGAGACCCAGTACTTC
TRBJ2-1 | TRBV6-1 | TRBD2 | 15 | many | CASSPLAGPYNEQFF | TGTGCCAGCAGCCCTTTAGCGGGCCCATACAATGAGCAGTTCTTC
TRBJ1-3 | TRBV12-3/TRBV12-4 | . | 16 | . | CANGPGTIQPGNTIYF | TGTGCCAACGGTCCAGGTACAATCCAACCTGGAAACACCATATATTTT
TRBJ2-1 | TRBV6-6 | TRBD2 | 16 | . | CASSPTAAGGGNEQFF | TGTGCCAGCAGTCCGACCGCAGCGGGAGGTGGCAATGAGCAGTTCTTC
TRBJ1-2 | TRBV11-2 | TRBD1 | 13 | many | CASSPDRGGGYTF | TGTGCCAGCAGCCCGGACAGGGGTGGTGGCTACACCTTC
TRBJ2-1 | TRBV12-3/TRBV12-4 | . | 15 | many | CASSSIKGQINEQFF | TGTGCCAGCAGTTCAATTAAAGGACAGATCAATGAGCAGTTCTTC
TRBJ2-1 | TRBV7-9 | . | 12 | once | CANSPIDNKQFF | TGTGCCAACAGCCCAATCGACAACAAGCAGTTCTTC
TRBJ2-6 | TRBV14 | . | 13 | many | CASSLSRANVLTF | TGTGCCAGCAGTCTGAGTAGAGCCAACGTCCTGACTTTC
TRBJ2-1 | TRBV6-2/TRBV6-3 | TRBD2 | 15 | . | CASSRLLAGVKEQFF | TGTGCCAGCAGCCGATTACTAGCGGGGGTCAAAGAGCAGTTCTTC
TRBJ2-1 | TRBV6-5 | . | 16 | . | CGSSVQGQSSSMEQFF | TGTGGCAGCAGCGTCCAGGGACAATCAAGCTCCATGGAGCAGTTCTTC
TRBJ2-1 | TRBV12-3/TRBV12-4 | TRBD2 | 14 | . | CASTGGGLKGEQFF | TGTGCCAGCACGGGGGGAGGGCTAAAGGGTGAGCAGTTCTTC
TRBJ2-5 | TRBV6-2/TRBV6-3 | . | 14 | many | CASSHRMPQETQYF | TGTGCCAGCAGTCATCGGATGCCCCAAGAGACCCAGTACTTC